Below, one T cell receptor (beta chain) is given with its context. Its antigen is undetermined. Just one base apart from a much larger clone, this may be a read error. CDR1 is MNHNS and CDR2 is SASEGT in the germline V gene. Trimming stripped 11 bases from V and 8 bases from J, with 21 bases between. The length of the CDR3 is 14 residues. This sample was included in a study of blood T cells in healthy people across ages. Combining a sample-barcoded 5' primer with a J-beta primer mix, a second PCR ran for roughly 7 to 12 cycles. A template-switch adaptor that had 12 random nucleotides put a tag on each cDNA molecule. All samples gave at least 2.5 million CDR3-containing paired-end reads. TCRdb re-analysed the 5' RACE reads in MiXCR, keeping a single row per CDR3 protein. The table includes hundreds of thousands of distinct CDR3 sequences, more than 55% detected once. Study outcomes and limitations: Age showed a roughly linear inverse relationship with TCR beta diversity per million T cells.

Sequenced sample: blood. V is TRBV6-1 and J is TRBJ2-2; D is ambiguous. This clonotype was obtained from a man between 40 and 49 years old in good health. The CDR3 bases are TGTGCCTGTTCCCAGTGCAGATCCATGGGGGAGCTGTTTTTT. Its translation: CACSQCRSMGELFF.